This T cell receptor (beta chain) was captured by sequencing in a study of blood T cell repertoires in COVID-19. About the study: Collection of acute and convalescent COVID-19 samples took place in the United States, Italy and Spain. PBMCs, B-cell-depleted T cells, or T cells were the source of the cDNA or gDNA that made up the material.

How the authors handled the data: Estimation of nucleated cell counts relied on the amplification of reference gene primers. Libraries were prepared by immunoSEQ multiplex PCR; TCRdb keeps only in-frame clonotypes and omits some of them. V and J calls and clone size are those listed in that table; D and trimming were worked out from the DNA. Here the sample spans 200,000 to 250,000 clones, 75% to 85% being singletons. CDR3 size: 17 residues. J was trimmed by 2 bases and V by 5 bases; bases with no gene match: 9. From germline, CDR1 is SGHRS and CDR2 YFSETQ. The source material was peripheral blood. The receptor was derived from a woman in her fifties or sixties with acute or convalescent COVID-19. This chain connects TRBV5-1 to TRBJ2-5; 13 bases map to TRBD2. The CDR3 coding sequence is TGCGCCAGCAGGAGGACTAGCGGGAGATCGGGTCAAGAGACCCAGTACTTC. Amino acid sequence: CASRRTSGRSGQETQYF.